The rows below give T cell receptor beta chains drawn from one sample of a study of blood T cells in healthy people across ages. In TCRdb, the 5' RACE reads were re-called with MiXCR into one record per CDR3 protein. This table has about 1.5 million distinct CDR3 sequences, approximately 43% appearing once. Sequences were obtained from blood. Receptor source: a woman under 30 in good health. Each CDR3 is given with its conserved first and last residue. D genes are given only for firm matches. Size is omitted from some rows. Given values are once, few, many or a class for expanded clones.

D	J	size	V	DNA	CDR3
TRBD1	TRBJ2-7	.	TRBV10-2	TGCGCCAGCCTTCCGGGACAGGGGGGTCCCGAGCAGTACTTC	CASLPGQGGPEQYF
.	TRBJ2-3	.	TRBV7-2	TGTGCCAGCAGAAAGGGGGGGCGCCCCGATACGCAGTATTTT	CASRKGGRPDTQYF
.	TRBJ2-4	few	TRBV21-1	TGTGCCAGCAGCCCCCAGGGAGGGGAAAGGAGGGATCTAGCCAAAAACATTCAGTACTTC	CASSPQGGERRDLAKNIQYF
.	TRBJ1-5	few	TRBV27	TGTGCCAGCAGAAACGACGGATATAGCAATCAGCCCCAGCATTTT	CASRNDGYSNQPQHF
TRBD2	TRBJ2-1	once	TRBV6-2/TRBV6-3	TGTGCCAGCAGTTTGACTAGCGGGAGTGTCGATGAGCAGTTCTTC	CASSLTSGSVDEQFF
TRBD2	TRBJ2-3	.	TRBV6-1	TGTGCCAGCAGTCGAGCGGGGACTAGCGGGAGGTCTAGCACAGATACGCAGTATTTT	CASSRAGTSGRSSTDTQYF
TRBD1	TRBJ2-4	many	TRBV20-1	TGCAGTGCCCCCAGGGGGCTTGCCTCGAACATTCAGTACTTC	CSAPRGLASNIQYF
.	TRBJ1-1	few	TRBV29-1	TGCAGCGTTGTCGACAGGAGCGACACTGAAGCTTTCTTT	CSVVDRSDTEAFF
.	TRBJ2-5	.	TRBV7-2	TGTGCCAGCAGCTTAGCGGACGGGAATGGGCAGTACTTC	CASSLADGNGQYF
.	TRBJ2-1	.	TRBV18	TGTGCCAGCTCACCACGCGTTTTCAATGAGCAGTTCTTC	CASSPRVFNEQFF
.	TRBJ1-1	.	TRBV7-2	TGTGCCAGCAGCTTACCGGAGTTAGACACTGAAGCTTTCTTT	CASSLPELDTEAFF
.	TRBJ2-3	few	TRBV9	TGTGCCAGCAGCGTAGGAGGGGTCCTTAACACAGATACGCAGTATTTT	CASSVGGVLNTDTQYF
TRBD1	TRBJ2-6	.	TRBV27	TGTACCAGCAGGGGAAAGACAGGGGTTGGCTCTGGGGCCAACGTCCTGACTTTC	CTSRGKTGVGSGANVLTF
.	TRBJ2-2	.	TRBV4-3	TGCGCCAGCAGCCGAACCGGGACCCACACCGGGGAGCTGTTTTTT	CASSRTGTHTGELFF
TRBD2	TRBJ2-3	few	TRBV6-1	TGTGCCAGCAGTGAGTTTACGGGGAGGGGCACGCAGTATTTT	CASSEFTGRGTQYF
TRBD2	TRBJ2-3	.	TRBV20-1	TGCAGTGCTAGACGCGGACTAGTATCAGATACGCAGTATTTT	CSARRGLVSDTQYF
.	TRBJ2-7	once	TRBV27	TGTGCCAGCAGTTTAACCGGAGTGGCCTACGAGCAGTACTTC	CASSLTGVAYEQYF
.	TRBJ1-2	few	TRBV20-1	TGCAGTGCTGCTGGGGGGATTAACTATGGCTACACCTTC	CSAAGGINYGYTF
.	TRBJ1-1	.	TRBV6-6	TGTGCCAGCAGATTGACAGAGGGAGCTTTCTTT	CASRLTEGAFF
TRBD1	TRBJ1-6	.	TRBV29-1	TGCAGCGTTAGGACAGGGTTGGGATATAATTCACCCCTCCACTTT	CSVRTGLGYNSPLHF
.	TRBJ2-6	.	TRBV2	TGTGCCAGCACAGGACAGATTATATCTGGGGCCAATGTCCTGACTTTC	CASTGQIISGANVLTF
.	TRBJ1-1	few	TRBV28	TGTGCCAGCAGTTTATGGGAGACTGAAGCTTTCTTT	CASSLWETEAFF
TRBD1	TRBJ1-2	few	TRBV7-6	TGTGCCAGCAGCTCCGGATTTCGACAGGGCCCTAACTATGGCTACACCTTC	CASSSGFRQGPNYGYTF
TRBD1	TRBJ2-3	few	TRBV7-9	TGTGCCATCATGACAGGGTCGGCAGATACGCAGTATTTT	CAIMTGSADTQYF
TRBD2	TRBJ2-3	few	TRBV9	TGTGCCAGCAGCGCGGGACTAGCGGTTCGAAACTTAGATACGCAGTATTTT	CASSAGLAVRNLDTQYF
.	TRBJ1-4	.	TRBV24-1	TGTGCCACCAGTGATCCAAGTGCAACTAATGAAAAACTGTTTTTT	CATSDPSATNEKLFF
.	TRBJ2-3	.	TRBV20-1	TGCAGTGCGGACCAGGGGGGTAGCACAGATACGCAGTATTTT	CSADQGGSTDTQYF
TRBD1	TRBJ1-5	few	TRBV20-1	TGCAGTGCCCAGGGGGAGGGAGGGTATCAGCCCCAGCATTTT	CSAQGEGGYQPQHF
.	TRBJ2-1	few	TRBV6-2/TRBV6-3	TGTGCCAGCACCCAGACAGGCTACAATGAGCAGTTCTTC	CASTQTGYNEQFF
.	TRBJ1-1	.	TRBV4-3	TGCGCCAGCAGCCAAGATAGGGCGGTTGAAGCTTTCTTT	CASSQDRAVEAFF
.	TRBJ2-5	.	TRBV7-6	TGTGCCAGCAGCTTAGCGCCCCGAGGGAGCTCCTACAATGAGCAGTACTTC	CASSLAPRGSSYNEQYF
TRBD2	TRBJ2-1	.	TRBV9	TGTGCCAGCAGCGTAAGGACTAGCCCCAATGAGCAGTTCTTC	CASSVRTSPNEQFF
.	TRBJ2-1	.	TRBV20-1	TGCAGCTTCGTCCGCTCAGGGCACCACAATGAGCAGTTCTTC	CSFVRSGHHNEQFF